Listed below are T cell receptor beta chains from one sample, sequenced in a study of regulatory T cells in long-lasting Graves disease. TCRdb fed the multiplex PCR reads into MiXCR, producing one record per CDR3 protein. Of hundreds of thousands of distinct CDR3 sequences listed, about a sixth are singletons. The same data also went into a second study, on T cells in Graves' hyperthyroidism and ophthalmopathy.

The sequences come from peripheral blood mononuclear cells (PBMCs), collected at new diagnosis, from a patient treated with antithyroid drugs. All receptors come from a man aged 35-49 years with Graves disease. Both conserved end residues are part of each CDR3. D genes are given only for firm matches. Size is stated for part of the rows, as once, few or many counts, or as a class when the clone is expanded.

D gene: TRBD2; J gene: TRBJ2-1; V gene: TRBV20-1; clone size: few; CDR3 protein: CSASPLAGPGVEQFF; CDR3 DNA: TGCAGTGCTAGTCCGCTAGCGGGGCCGGGCGTGGAGCAGTTCTTC
D gene: TRBD2; J gene: TRBJ2-1; V gene: TRBV4-1; clone size: few; CDR3 protein: CASSQGHPGGRYNEQFF; CDR3 DNA: TGCGCCAGCAGCCAAGGCCACCCGGGGGGTCGGTACAATGAGCAGTTCTTC
D gene: NA; J gene: TRBJ2-3; V gene: TRBV12-3/TRBV12-4; clone size: many; CDR3 protein: CASSPGWGETSTDTQYF; CDR3 DNA: TGTGCCAGCAGTCCAGGATGGGGAGAAACTAGCACAGATACGCAGTATTTT
D gene: TRBD1; J gene: TRBJ1-1; V gene: TRBV30; clone size: NA; CDR3 protein: CAWGELTGVNTEAFF; CDR3 DNA: TGTGCCTGGGGAGAGTTGACAGGGGTCAACACTGAAGCTTTCTTT
D gene: NA; J gene: TRBJ2-1; V gene: TRBV2; clone size: many; CDR3 protein: CASSEIGLRTAIF; CDR3 DNA: TGTGCCAGCAGTGAAATAGGACTAAGGACAGCTATCTTC
D gene: NA; J gene: TRBJ2-3; V gene: TRBV11-2; clone size: many; CDR3 protein: CASSLVGRITDTQYF; CDR3 DNA: TGTGCCAGCAGCTTAGTGGGGCGAATCACAGATACGCAGTATTTT
D gene: NA; J gene: TRBJ2-7; V gene: TRBV5-1; clone size: many; CDR3 protein: CASTAPNYEQYF; CDR3 DNA: TGCGCCAGCACAGCTCCCAACTACGAGCAGTACTTC
D gene: NA; J gene: TRBJ1-6; V gene: TRBV20-1; clone size: few; CDR3 protein: CSARDLRQGSASPLHF; CDR3 DNA: TGCAGTGCTAGAGATCTTCGGCAGGGGTCGGCATCACCCCTCCACTTT
D gene: NA; J gene: TRBJ2-7; V gene: TRBV20-1; clone size: many; CDR3 protein: CSARRGLAYEQYF; CDR3 DNA: TGCAGTGCTAGAAGGGGATTGGCCTACGAGCAGTACTTC
D gene: NA; J gene: TRBJ2-5; V gene: TRBV18; clone size: many; CDR3 protein: CASSPPGSQTQYF; CDR3 DNA: TGTGCCAGCTCACCACCGGGCAGTCAGACCCAGTACTTC
D gene: TRBD2; J gene: TRBJ2-3; V gene: TRBV24-1; clone size: many; CDR3 protein: CATSDPTSGSTDTQYF; CDR3 DNA: TGTGCCACCAGTGACCCGACTAGCGGGAGCACAGATACGCAGTATTTT
D gene: TRBD2; J gene: TRBJ2-7; V gene: TRBV5-5; clone size: few; CDR3 protein: CASSLGPGTRGNYEQYF; CDR3 DNA: TGTGCCAGCAGCTTGGGTCCCGGGACTAGAGGAAATTACGAGCAGTACTTC
D gene: NA; J gene: TRBJ2-7; V gene: TRBV9; clone size: few; CDR3 protein: CASSARMGSYEQYF; CDR3 DNA: TGTGCCAGCAGCGCCCGGATGGGATCCTACGAGCAGTACTTC
D gene: TRBD2; J gene: TRBJ2-5; V gene: TRBV7-9; clone size: NA; CDR3 protein: CASSPTPGLAEGPRETQYF; CDR3 DNA: TGCGCCAGCAGCCCTACACCGGGACTAGCGGAGGGGCCTCGAGAGACCCAGTACTTC
D gene: NA; J gene: TRBJ2-5; V gene: TRBV28; clone size: many; CDR3 protein: CASRQAENPRETQYF; CDR3 DNA: TGTGCCAGCAGGCAGGCGGAAAACCCCAGGGAGACCCAGTACTTC
D gene: NA; J gene: TRBJ1-1; V gene: TRBV5-1; clone size: many; CDR3 protein: CASSPGPAGRNTEAFF; CDR3 DNA: TGCGCCAGCAGCCCAGGACCGGCCGGGCGGAACACTGAAGCTTTCTTT
D gene: NA; J gene: TRBJ1-6; V gene: TRBV9; clone size: many; CDR3 protein: CASSVGTHPDSPLHF; CDR3 DNA: TGTGCCAGCAGCGTAGGGACCCATCCGGATTCACCCCTCCACTTT
D gene: NA; J gene: TRBJ2-5; V gene: TRBV5-1; clone size: NA; CDR3 protein: CASSLKDPEETQYF; CDR3 DNA: TGCGCCAGCAGCTTGAAGGACCCCGAAGAGACCCAGTACTTC
D gene: NA; J gene: TRBJ1-4; V gene: TRBV7-9; clone size: few; CDR3 protein: CASSPENGAANEKLSF; CDR3 DNA: TGTGCCAGCAGCCCTGAGAACGGGGCTGCTAATGAAAAACTGTCTTTT
D gene: NA; J gene: TRBJ2-1; V gene: TRBV2; clone size: many; CDR3 protein: CASSERGTGEQFF; CDR3 DNA: TGTGCCAGCAGTGAAAGGGGTACTGGTGAGCAGTTCTTC
D gene: TRBD1; J gene: TRBJ2-3; V gene: TRBV10-3; clone size: many; CDR3 protein: CASGGQGLNTDTQYF; CDR3 DNA: TGTGCCTCTGGGGGACAGGGCTTGAACACAGATACGCAGTATTTT
D gene: NA; J gene: TRBJ2-3; V gene: TRBV28; clone size: many; CDR3 protein: CASSPWGGGGDTQYF; CDR3 DNA: TGTGCCAGCAGTCCTTGGGGGGGGGGCGGGGATACGCAGTATTTT
D gene: TRBD2; J gene: TRBJ2-1; V gene: TRBV6-5; clone size: few; CDR3 protein: CASSYPTSGGHEQFF; CDR3 DNA: TGTGCCAGCAGTTACCCGACTAGCGGGGGCCATGAGCAGTTCTTC
D gene: NA; J gene: TRBJ2-2; V gene: TRBV18; clone size: few; CDR3 protein: CASSPNPSGSNTGELFF; CDR3 DNA: TGTGCCAGCTCACCCAACCCCAGCGGTTCGAACACCGGGGAGCTGTTTTTT
D gene: TRBD1; J gene: TRBJ2-1; V gene: TRBV24-1; clone size: many; CDR3 protein: CATSDPSGQGYNEQFF; CDR3 DNA: TGTGCCACCAGTGATCCCTCGGGACAGGGTTACAATGAGCAGTTCTTC
D gene: NA; J gene: TRBJ1-4; V gene: TRBV5-1; clone size: many; CDR3 protein: CASSLTGRDEKLFF; CDR3 DNA: TGCGCCAGCAGCTTAACAGGGAGGGATGAAAAACTGTTTTTT
D gene: NA; J gene: TRBJ2-3; V gene: TRBV12-3/TRBV12-4; clone size: many; CDR3 protein: CASSLLGSDTQYF; CDR3 DNA: TGTGCCAGCAGTTTATTGGGATCAGATACGCAGTATTTT
D gene: NA; J gene: TRBJ1-5; V gene: TRBV6-2/TRBV6-3; clone size: many; CDR3 protein: CASRQRSTQHF; CDR3 DNA: TGTGCCAGCAGACAGAGGTCTACCCAGCATTTT
D gene: TRBD1; J gene: TRBJ2-5; V gene: TRBV19; clone size: few; CDR3 protein: CASSTAGGKETQYF; CDR3 DNA: TGTGCCAGTAGTACCGCAGGGGGCAAAGAGACCCAGTACTTC
D gene: TRBD2; J gene: TRBJ2-7; V gene: TRBV5-1; clone size: few; CDR3 protein: CASSWAGTSGGSSYEQYF; CDR3 DNA: TGCGCCAGCAGCTGGGCCGGGACTAGCGGGGGCTCGTCCTACGAGCAGTACTTC
D gene: NA; J gene: TRBJ2-4; V gene: TRBV4-1; clone size: many; CDR3 protein: CASSSAVNKNIQYF; CDR3 DNA: TGCGCCAGCAGCTCGGCGGTGAACAAAAACATTCAGTACTTC
D gene: NA; J gene: TRBJ1-1; V gene: TRBV27; clone size: NA; CDR3 protein: CASSTPAAPTEAFF; CDR3 DNA: TGTGCCAGCAGTACCCCTGCGGCTCCCACTGAAGCTTTCTTT
D gene: NA; J gene: TRBJ1-6; V gene: TRBV6-1; clone size: NA; CDR3 protein: CASRGGSSNSPLHF; CDR3 DNA: TGTGCCAGCAGGGGAGGCTCCTCGAATTCACCCCTCCACTTT
D gene: NA; J gene: TRBJ2-5; V gene: TRBV20-1; clone size: many; CDR3 protein: CSARDRRGQETQYF; CDR3 DNA: TGCAGTGCTAGAGATAGGAGGGGACAAGAGACCCAGTACTTC
D gene: TRBD1; J gene: TRBJ1-5; V gene: TRBV4-1; clone size: NA; CDR3 protein: CASRAGQGYNQPQHF; CDR3 DNA: TGCGCCAGCAGGGCGGGACAGGGGTACAATCAGCCCCAGCATTTT
D gene: TRBD1; J gene: TRBJ1-1; V gene: TRBV7-3; clone size: few; CDR3 protein: CASSSAGGGTEAFF; CDR3 DNA: TGTGCCAGCAGCTCAGCAGGGGGCGGCACTGAAGCTTTCTTT
D gene: TRBD1; J gene: TRBJ1-2; V gene: TRBV25-1; clone size: few; CDR3 protein: CASSANRGMSGYTF; CDR3 DNA: TGTGCCAGCAGTGCTAACAGGGGGATGAGTGGCTACACCTTC
D gene: TRBD2; J gene: TRBJ2-7; V gene: TRBV12-3/TRBV12-4; clone size: NA; CDR3 protein: CASSFKSLGLAGDAYEQYF; CDR3 DNA: TGTGCCAGCAGTTTCAAGTCCTTGGGACTAGCGGGGGATGCCTACGAGCAGTACTTC
D gene: TRBD1; J gene: TRBJ2-3; V gene: TRBV20-1; clone size: many; CDR3 protein: CSASELGQEFTDTQYF; CDR3 DNA: TGCAGTGCGAGCGAACTGGGACAGGAATTCACAGATACGCAGTATTTT
D gene: TRBD2; J gene: TRBJ2-1; V gene: TRBV15; clone size: NA; CDR3 protein: CATGRLAGGHEQFF; CDR3 DNA: TGTGCCACCGGTCGGCTAGCGGGAGGCCATGAGCAGTTCTTC
D gene: NA; J gene: TRBJ2-7; V gene: TRBV2; clone size: many; CDR3 protein: CASSVGYEQYF; CDR3 DNA: TGTGCCAGCAGCGTCGGGTACGAGCAGTACTTC
D gene: TRBD1; J gene: TRBJ2-6; V gene: TRBV28; clone size: many; CDR3 protein: CASSPRGRGNSGANVLTF; CDR3 DNA: TGTGCCAGCAGTCCCCGGGGCAGGGGGAACTCTGGGGCCAACGTCCTGACTTTC
D gene: NA; J gene: TRBJ2-1; V gene: TRBV20-1; clone size: NA; CDR3 protein: CSASWRGSYNEQFF; CDR3 DNA: TGCAGTGCTAGTTGGAGGGGCTCCTACAATGAGCAGTTCTTC
D gene: TRBD1; J gene: TRBJ2-7; V gene: TRBV5-1; clone size: NA; CDR3 protein: CASSSGTAISYEQYF; CDR3 DNA: TGTGCCAGCAGCTCGGGGACAGCCATTTCCTACGAGCAGTACTTC